These 13 T cell receptor beta chains originate from one sample sequenced in a study of T cell changes during pregnancy in multiple sclerosis. Assay used: immunoSEQ multiplex PCR; TCRdb lists only in-frame clones, some missing. The sample consists of over 90,000 clones, 91% of them appearing once. Sequencing was performed on peripheral blood, taken before pregnancy. These receptors all come from a female donor with multiple sclerosis, enrolled in a pregnancy study.

The table lists this clone with a count of one. The chain is built from TRBV6-5 and TRBJ2-1, with a weak D call TRBD2 (5 bases). The germline V and J ends were trimmed by 5 bases and 11 bases, with 16 bases remaining between them. Germline CDR1 and CDR2: MNHEY and SVGAGI. The CDR3 loop spans 13 amino acids. The CDR3 loop is CASSPAIRGKQFF. In nucleotides, the CDR3 is TGTGCCAGCAGTCCCGCTATTCGGGGAAAGCAGTTCTTC.

The gene calls are TRBV2 and TRBJ1-1, with 7 bases matching TRBD1. V lost 5 bases and J lost 1; bases outside the gene matches: 4. The germline V gene encodes CDR1 SNHLY and CDR2 FYNNEI. The CDR3 extends over 14 amino acids. This chain's CDR3 is CASSLQGRNTEAFF. Here the CDR3 DNA reads TGTGCCAGCAGTTTACAGGGGAGGAACACTGAAGCTTTCTTT.

The V and J genes are TRBV25-1 and TRBJ2-1, with 14 nucleotides matching TRBD2. The J segment lost 0 bases and the V segment lost 6 bases, leaving 7 bases of the junction unmatched. This CDR3 is built from 18 residues. Germline values: CDR1 MGHDK, CDR2 SYGVNS. The CDR3: CASSRVGTSGGSYNEQFF. The CDR3 bases are TGTGCCAGCAGCCGGGTCGGGACTAGCGGGGGCTCCTACAATGAGCAGTTCTTC.

J is TRBJ1-3 and V is TRBV7-6; tentative D call: TRBD1 (6 bases). This CDR3 region has 17 residues. V lost 4 bases, J lost 0 bases, and 16 bases lay in between. CDR1 is SGHVS, CDR2 FNYEAQ, per germline. The CDR3 sequence: CASSSQGGQYSGNTIYF. Here the CDR3 DNA reads TGTGCCAGCAGCTCCCAAGGGGGACAATACTCTGGAAACACCATATATTTT.

The chain is built from TRBV19 and TRBJ1-4; TRBD1 matches at 7 bases. The CDR3 extends over 15 amino acids. Trimming at V came to 5 bases and at J to 5 bases, leaving 8 bases not matched to a gene. The germline V gene encodes CDR1 LNHDA and CDR2 SQIVND (reference sequence). CDR3 sequence reads: CASSWQGDPNEKLFF. The DNA for the CDR3 is TGTGCCAGTAGTTGGCAGGGGGACCCCAATGAAAAACTGTTTTTT.

This clone was seen once. The chain has TRBV6-1 and TRBJ1-1; TRBD1 is a possible D gene (5 bases). CDR1 is MNHNS and CDR2 is SASEGT in the germline V gene. This CDR3 has 15 amino acids. V was clipped by 2 bases and J by 1 base, with 11 bases between them. As DNA, the CDR3 is TGTGCCAGCAGTGAAATAGGGGCATCGAACACTGAAGCTTTCTTT. Translating it yields CASSEIGASNTEAFF.

The CDR3 region is CASSLDLSSYNEQFF. CDR3 bases: TGTGCCAGCAGCTTGGACTTGAGCTCCTACAATGAGCAGTTCTTC. The chain links TRBV5-6 to TRBJ2-1; D not resolved. The V and J ends lost 0 bases and 0 bases respectively, with 7 bases between them. In germline, CDR1 is SGHDT, CDR2 YYEEEE. The CDR3 is 15 residues long.

V usage is TRBV9 and J usage is TRBJ1-2; a weak D match, TRBD1 (6 bases). This CDR3 is 17 amino acids long. The germline CDR1 and CDR2 sequences are SGDLS and YYNGEE. Trimming took 4 bases from V and 5 from J, leaving 24 bases between them. The CDR3: CASSLTGGQNLIYGYTF. In DNA, the CDR3 is TGTGCCAGCAGCCTAACGGGGGGGCAGAACCTTATATATGGCTACACCTTC.

V usage is TRBV5-1 and J usage is TRBJ1-6; possibly TRBD1 for D (5 bases). CDR3 length: 15 residues. Deletions cut 1 base from V and 7 bases from J, with 12 bases between. CDR1 SGHRS and CDR2 YFSETQ come from the germline V gene. Here the CDR3 DNA reads TGCGCCAGCAGCTTGTCTCAGGGAGGAAATTCACCCCTCCACTTT. It is translated as CASSLSQGGNSPLHF.

This chain links TRBV6-5 with TRBJ2-2; maybe TRBD2 (6 bases). The CDR3 sequence is 15 residues long. Per germline, CDR1 MNHEY and CDR2 SVGAGI. The V end was cut by 5 bases, the J end by 2 bases, with 12 bases between. The CDR3: CASSRGTGNTGELFF. The CDR3 nucleotides read TGTGCCAGCAGTCGGGGGACTGGTAACACCGGGGAGCTGTTTTTT.

This rearrangement joins TRBV19 to TRBJ2-1; possible D gene TRBD1, 5 bases. Trimming took off 4 bases at V and 9 bases at J, with 13 bases between the two ends. The CDR3 length is 13 residues. CDR1 LNHDA and CDR2 SQIVND come from the germline V gene (reference sequence). CDR3 in amino acids: CASSTNQGGEQFF. CDR3 DNA: TGTGCCAGTAGTACAAACCAGGGCGGTGAGCAGTTCTTC. Complete variable domain (other parts from reference TRBV19 and TRBJ2-1): DGGITQSPKYLFRKEGQNVTLSCEQNLNHDAMYWYRQDPGQGLRLIYYSQIVNDFQKGDIAEGYSVSREKKESFPLTVTSAQKNPTAFYLCASSTNQGGEQFFGPGTRLTVL.

This rearrangement joins TRBV19 to TRBJ2-7; 7 nucleotides line up with TRBD2. Germline V gene data show CDR1 as LNHDA and CDR2 as SQIVND (reference sequence). The trim removed 1 base at V and 3 bases at J, leaving 3 bases unmatched. This CDR3 has 14 residues. The CDR3 region is CASSIGAGVYEQYF. The CDR3 DNA sequence: TGTGCCAGTAGTATAGGGGCGGGGGTCTACGAGCAGTACTTC.

The CDR3 coding sequence is TGTGCCAGCAGCAAGGCGGGGGGGTTAAATGAGCAGTTCTTC. It is translated as CASSKAGGLNEQFF. V is TRBV7-9 and J is TRBJ2-1; 9 bases match TRBD2. CDR3 length: 14 amino acids. Germline CDR1 and CDR2: SEHNR and FQNEAQ (reference sequence). With 5 bases clipped from V and 7 bases from J, the junction kept 6 bases outside the gene matches.